Included here is one TCR beta chain sequence, with context. Its antigen remains unidentified. The sample holds no much larger clone one base away, and base qualities are not on file. TCR beta repertoires were profiled from peripheral blood of more than ten young patients with multiple sclerosis to demonstrate the VDJtools post-analysis software. Multiple sclerosis patients were children and adolescents aged about 6 to 17 years. Library construction relied on PCR. Sequencing relied on an Illumina HiSeq 2500. To reduce PCR and sequencing biases, unique molecular identifiers were built into the TCR beta cDNA libraries. Per 1 to 10 million input T cells, roughly 500,000 cDNA molecules were obtained, such that each molecule approximated one T cell. The same protocol used for the earlier healthy control dataset was applied to prepare and sequence the patient libraries. Samples belonging to the same batch were prepared together, multiplexed and sequenced on a shared HiSeq lane. On the study's bioinformatics: MIGEC was used to process the raw barcoded reads, and molecular identifier groups with only a single read were discarded before consensus assembly and CDR3 extraction. VDJtools was used for post-analysis of the clonotype tables, with diversity normalized by down-sampling every dataset to the smallest sample size. Repertoire overlap clustering matched CDR3 amino acid but not nucleotide sequences to correct batch-related cross-sample contamination. The public reads were quality trimmed at Q25 with fastp and then assembled into clones with MiXCR by TCRdb, keeping productive beta chains. Rows with a matching CDR3 protein are joined into one entry that keeps the most common DNA and genes. TCRdb's processing, not the study's, gives the V and J calls here. This sample is represented by about 820,000 distinct CDR3 sequences; about 50% of them were singletons. Clones ranked in the top ten supply around 4.5% of the sample.

The data originate from a study of post-analysis software for immune sequencing data (dated by TCRdb to about 2015). As for the study more broadly: Relapsing-remitting, secondary progressive and progressive-relapsing multiple sclerosis were recorded as disease courses, and subtype annotation was lacking for some patients. The multiple sclerosis patient repertoires were compared with 10 or so previously published healthy control repertoires from donors aged roughly 6 to 27 years. A subset of samples was prepared in parallel using single-end sample barcoding, then pooled and co-amplified after Illumina adapter ligation.

Summary of the overall study and its limitations: The multiple sclerosis patient group was slightly younger than the control group. Multiple sclerosis patients had significantly lower normalized Chao1 diversity than controls, a result that suggests substantial peripheral T-cell clonal expansion. Four or five TRBV segments, including TRBV5-6, TRBV5-1 and TRBV20-1, were significantly more frequent in patients than controls. Direct clustering with F measure revealed strong co-clustering of samples prepared in the same batch, which led to a batch-effect correction.

Inclusive of the bounding cysteine and phenylalanine, the CDR3 is 15 residues long. Only the CDR3 DNA is retained, 45 bases long and in frame from the first base. This receptor was identified in a girl between 5 and 17 years old with multiple sclerosis. The sequencing sample was made of blood. This receptor chain uses TRBV12-3 or TRBV12-4 and TRBJ2-4, with 8 central nucleotides matching TRBD1. The J call could be wrong; TRBJ2-7 is a better fit for the DNA end. The CDR3 region has the sequence CASSPRTGLVHEQYF. The DNA reads as follows: TGTGCCAGCAGTCCGAGGACAGGGTTGGTCCACGAGCAGTACTTC.